This T cell receptor beta chain originates from a study of T-cell memory formation after mild COVID-19. MiXCR, run by TCRdb on the 5' RACE reads, gives a single entry per CDR3 protein. The sample lists 470,000 or so distinct CDR3 sequences, around 25% occurring once. This clonotype was seen repeatedly, ten times or more. The V gene end was trimmed by 5 bases and the J gene end by 1 base; junction bases not matched to a gene: 8. This CDR3 is 15 amino acids long. This clonotype originated in an adult woman who had mild COVID-19 (a few samples of this study predate the infection). Cell type and time point are not known. Sequencing input: PBMCs or a T cell subset sorted from them (not recorded which). This sequence joins TRBV12-3 or TRBV12-4 and TRBJ2-7; TRBD1 matches 7 bases. The CDR3, as DNA: TGTGCCAGCAGTCACAGACAGGGTAGTTCCTACGAGCAGTACTTC. It specifies CASSHRQGSSYEQYF.